This T cell receptor beta chain was recorded in a study of cytomegalovirus exposure and HLA in healthy donors. This CDR3 region has 15 residues. Trimming removed 0 bases from V and 4 bases from J, with 12 bases in between. Germline CDR1 is LNHDA and CDR2 is SQIVND (reference sequence). The assay was immunoSEQ multiplex PCR, and TCRdb's table has in-frame clones only and misses some. The data contain fewer than 400,000 clones, over 75% of them singletons. The origin of this receptor is a man aged 25 to 40 in good health and CMV-seronegative. Source material: PBMCs. V gene TRBV19 combines with J gene TRBJ1-2; maybe TRBD1 (6 bases). The CDR3 nucleotides are TGTGCCAGTAGTATAGAATCCGGACAGTCCTATGGCTACACCTTC. Translating it yields CASSIESGQSYGYTF. The full variable domain, in which reference TRBV19 and TRBJ1-2 provide the parts outside the CDR3, is DGGITQSPKYLFRKEGQNVTLSCEQNLNHDAMYWYRQDPGQGLRLIYYSQIVNDFQKGDIAEGYSVSREKKESFPLTVTSAQKNPTAFYLCASSIESGQSYGYTFGSGTRLTVV.